What follows are 30 T cell receptor beta chains derived from one specimen sequenced in a study of response to subunit inactivated influenza vaccine. Using its own MiXCR run on the RT-PCR reads, TCRdb lists one record per CDR3 protein. The sample has hundreds of thousands of distinct CDR3 sequences, roughly 14% seen once. This specimen was PBMCs from blood, taken 11 to 12 days after vaccination. The receptors originated from a man aged 45-65 years who received an inactivated influenza vaccine.

In its sample, this clonotype was seen a few times. A read error may account for a junction end that differs from germline. This chain links TRBV20-1 with TRBJ2-2; 12 bases match TRBD2. Germline V CDR1 and CDR2: DFQATT, SNEGSKA (reference sequence). This CDR3 is 18 amino acids long. The CDR3 protein is CSARVTSGGRENTGELFF. The DNA for the CDR3 is TGCAGTGCTAGAGTTACTAGCGGGGGGCGAGAAAACACCGGTGAGCTGTTTTTT.

This chain joins TRBV6-1 and TRBJ1-5; D uncertain. This CDR3 has 13 residues. With 2 bases removed from V and 3 bases from J, the gap between germline ends came to 5 bases. The germline V gene has CDR1 MNHNS and CDR2 SASEGT. The DNA for the CDR3 is TGTGCCAGCAGTGAAAACAACAATCAGCCCCAGCATTTT. It is translated as CASSENNNQPQHF.

This clonotype was seen ten or more times. This chain links TRBV7-9 with TRBJ1-2; possible D gene TRBD1, 6 bases. Trimming cost V 4 bases and J 4 bases, with 13 bases left between them. The CDR3 contains 14 residues. The germline gives CDR1 SEHNR, CDR2 FQNEAQ (reference sequence). The CDR3 region has the DNA TGTGCCAGCAGCTCTGACGGACAGCTCTATGGCTACACCTTC. Translated: CASSSDGQLYGYTF.

CDR3 in DNA: TGTGCCAGCAGTTTCGAGATATTCGGGGGAAATTCACCCCTCCACTTT. This encodes CASSFEIFGGNSPLHF. This chain connects TRBV12-3 or TRBV12-4 to TRBJ1-6; possible D gene TRBD1, 5 bases. The CDR3 runs to 16 residues. V lost 3 bases to trimming and J lost 7 bases, with 16 bases between them.

The chain is built from TRBV20-1 and TRBJ1-1, with D possibly being TRBD1 (5 bases). Between the trimmed V and J ends, which lost 6 bases and 0 bases, there was a span of 8 bases. The CDR3 runs to 12 residues. Germline CDR1 is DFQATT and CDR2 is SNEGSKA (reference sequence). CDR3 protein: CSAEGVNTEAFF. The DNA of the CDR3 is TGCAGTGCCGAAGGGGTGAACACTGAAGCTTTCTTT.

This clonotype was counted only a few times. This chain joins TRBV29-1 and TRBJ2-7, with D possibly matching TRBD1 (6 bases). The V end lost 1 base, the J end lost 4 bases, and 14 bases lay between the germline ends. Germline loops: CDR1 SQVTM, CDR2 ANQGSEA. This CDR3 is 14 amino acids long. Here the CDR3 DNA reads TGCAGCGTTGAAGTGGGACCCCAGGGGTACGAGCAGTACTTC. Translating gives CSVEVGPQGYEQYF.

The chain links TRBV5-1 to TRBJ2-3; 11 bases align to TRBD2. Germline trimming cut 5 bases from V and 2 bases from J; bases unmatched to any gene: 4. The length of the CDR3 is 15 residues. Germline CDR1 SGHRS, CDR2 YFSETQ. The DNA for the CDR3 is TGCGCCAGCAGAACTAGCGGGGGCTACACAGATACGCAGTATTTT. It is translated as CASRTSGGYTDTQYF.

In regard to this clonotype: The germline gene is not matched at one end of the junction; a read error may be the cause. The V gene is TRBV20-1, the J gene TRBJ2-1; a possible D gene is TRBD2 (5 bases). Germline CDR1 is DFQATT and CDR2 is SNEGSKA (reference sequence). The CDR3 has 17 amino acids. CDR3 bases: TGCAATGCTAGAGATCGAGAGGGAGCGGCCCTATACAATGAGCAGTTCTTC. Protein sequence: CNARDREGAALYNEQFF.

The rearrangement uses TRBV7-9 and TRBJ2-3; D ambiguous. Germline V CDR1 and CDR2: SEHNR, FQNEAQ (reference sequence). The V and J ends lost 3 bases and 2 bases respectively, with 9 bases between them. There are 14 residues in the CDR3. CDR3 coding DNA: TGTGCCAGCAGCTTGGGCGTGAACACAGATACGCAGTATTTT. This gives the protein CASSLGVNTDTQYF.

This clonotype appeared a few times. The genes are TRBV24-1 and TRBJ2-2; no definite D call. Deletions cut 1 base from V and 4 bases from J, with 6 bases between. The CDR3 sequence is 14 residues long. Per germline, CDR1 KGHDR and CDR2 SFDVKD. CDR3 protein: CATSDLLSTGELFF. The CDR3 nucleotides are TGTGCCACCAGTGATTTACTCTCCACCGGGGAGCTGTTTTTT.

This clonotype was observed a few times. This rearrangement joins TRBV7-9 to TRBJ1-2, with D possibly TRBD1 on 5 matching bases. Germline V CDR1 and CDR2: SEHNR, FQNEAQ (reference sequence). The CDR3 loop spans 13 amino acids. The germline V and J ends were trimmed by 1 base and 4 bases, with 7 bases remaining between them. The CDR3 here is CASSLGTSYGYTF. CDR3 sequence (DNA): TGTGCCAGCAGCTTAGGGACAAGCTATGGCTACACCTTC.

CDR3 residues: CSASGQINEKLFF. In DNA form, the CDR3 reads TGCAGTGCTAGCGGACAGATAAATGAAAAACTGTTTTTT. J is TRBJ1-4 and V is TRBV20-1; the D gene is possibly TRBD1 (6 bases). Germline V gene lookup returns CDR1 DFQATT and CDR2 SNEGSKA (reference sequence). The CDR3 has 13 amino acids. The V end was cut by 3 bases, the J end by 5 bases, with 10 bases between.

This clonotype was picked up a small number of times. This chain uses TRBV12-3 or TRBV12-4 with TRBJ2-3, with D possibly matching TRBD2 (6 bases). The CDR3 consists of 15 residues. The germline V and J ends were trimmed by 5 bases and 3 bases, with 15 bases remaining between them. CDR3 DNA sequence: TGTGCCAGCAGTACCCCTCCGGGGGTGACAGATACGCAGTATTTT. Its translation: CASSTPPGVTDTQYF.

This clonotype was seen repeatedly, ten times or more. J is TRBJ2-3 and V is TRBV5-1; D is unclear. This CDR3 region has 13 residues. Per germline, CDR1 SGHRS and CDR2 YFSETQ. V lost 7 bases and J lost 8, with 17 bases in between. The CDR3, as DNA: TGCGCCAGCCCAAGGCGCGACCCCAGTACGCAGTATTTT. Translated, it gives CASPRRDPSTQYF.

This chain uses TRBV10-3 with TRBJ1-2; D is undetermined. Germline assignment: CDR1 ENHRY and CDR2 SYGVKD. With 3 bases removed from V and 0 bases from J, the gap between germline ends came to 17 bases. The CDR3 runs to 17 residues. The CDR3 protein is CAISELYAAEANYGYTF. The CDR3 nucleotides are TGTGCCATCAGTGAACTTTATGCGGCAGAAGCTAACTATGGCTACACCTTC.

This chain connects TRBV4-1 to TRBJ2-1; 13 nucleotides align to TRBD2. Germline V gene data show CDR1 as MGHRA and CDR2 as YSYEKL. This CDR3 region has 16 residues. Unmatched junction bases numbered 4, after V lost 1 base and J lost 7 bases. CDR3 coding DNA: TGCGCCAGCAGCCAAGCGAGACTAGCGGGAGGTAATGAGCAGTTCTTC. Amino acid sequence: CASSQARLAGGNEQFF.

V gene TRBV10-3 combines with J gene TRBJ1-1; tentatively, D is TRBD1 (5 bases). The CDR3 runs to 13 residues. Germline lookup yields CDR1 ENHRY and CDR2 SYGVKD. Trimming took 7 bases from V and 0 from J, leaving 9 bases between them. The CDR3 DNA sequence: TGTGCCATCAAGGAGGGGCTGAACACTGAAGCTTTCTTT. It is translated as CAIKEGLNTEAFF.

The chain carries TRBV6-1 and TRBJ2-1; D remains ambiguous. The germline CDR1 and CDR2 sequences are MNHNS and SASEGT. V lost 6 bases to trimming and J lost 4 bases, with 16 bases between them. CDR3 length: 15 residues. The CDR3 spells CASRITILSYNEQFF. DNA of the CDR3: TGTGCCAGCAGAATAACAATCCTGTCTTACAATGAGCAGTTCTTC.

The rearrangement uses TRBV18 and TRBJ2-7, with 9 bases aligning to TRBD1. This CDR3 region has 14 residues. Trimming cost V 2 bases and J 7 bases; bases outside gene matches: 6. Per the germline V gene, CDR1 is KGHSH and CDR2 is LQKENI. The CDR3 bases are TGTGCCAGCTCACCAGCGACAGGGGGAAGGGAGCAGTACTTC. Protein sequence: CASSPATGGREQYF.

This sequence joins TRBV29-1 and TRBJ2-1; 10 bases fit TRBD2. Germline CDR1 is SQVTM and CDR2 is ANQGSEA. Trimming took 6 bases from V and 6 from J; bases not matched to a gene: 5. This CDR3 has 13 amino acids. This CDR3 is CSVARTSGNEQFF. The CDR3 nucleotides are TGCAGCGTCGCCCGGACTAGCGGCAATGAGCAGTTCTTC.

The chain couples TRBV6-2 or TRBV6-3 to TRBJ1-2; TRBD1 agrees at 10 bases. The V gene end was trimmed by 2 bases and the J gene end by 7 bases; junction bases not matched to a gene: 4. CDR1 and CDR2 from the germline V gene are MNHEY and SVGEGT. This CDR3 has 14 residues. CDR3 protein: CASSYDRGRSGYTF. In nucleotides, the CDR3 is TGTGCCAGCAGTTACGACAGGGGGCGAAGTGGCTACACCTTC.

This clonotype occurred many times. The chain employs TRBV4-3 and TRBJ2-1; possibly TRBD1 or TRBD2 for D (5 bases each). Germline V gene data show CDR1 as LGHNA and CDR2 as YSLEER. Trimming left V 5 bases short and J 2 bases short, with 13 bases between. CDR3 length equals 15 residues. As DNA, the CDR3 is TGCGCCAGCAGCAGGAGCAGGGACCCCTACAATGAGCAGTTCTTC. This sequence encodes CASSRSRDPYNEQFF.

There are many counts of this clonotype. The chain recombines TRBV5-1 with TRBJ1-4; 8 nucleotides line up with TRBD1. The CDR3 length is 14 residues. V trimming: 4 bases; J trimming: 5 bases; junction bases outside the gene matches: 4. Germline loops: CDR1 SGHRS, CDR2 YFSETQ. In nucleotides, the CDR3 is TGCGCCAGCAGCCGGACAGGGTCGAATGAAAAACTGTTTTTT. Translating gives CASSRTGSNEKLFF.

This chain links TRBV2 with TRBJ1-5; TRBD1 matches 8 bases. Germline V lookup: CDR1 SNHLY, CDR2 FYNNEI. Trimming removed 2 bases from V and 4 bases from J; junction bases left unmatched: 4. This CDR3 has 15 amino acids. CDR3 bases: TGTGCCAGCAGTGAAATGGGACAGGTGAATCAGCCCCAGCATTTT. It specifies CASSEMGQVNQPQHF.

This clonotype was observed many times. This rearrangement joins TRBV5-1 to TRBJ1-5; D ambiguous. Germline values: CDR1 SGHRS, CDR2 YFSETQ. The length of the CDR3 is 14 residues. Trimming cost V 4 bases and J 4 bases, with 12 bases left between them. In nucleotides, the CDR3 is TGCGCCAGCAGCCAGTGGACGGGGAATCAGCCCCAGCATTTT. Its translation: CASSQWTGNQPQHF.

The chain links TRBV5-1 to TRBJ2-2, with D perhaps matching TRBD2 (6 bases). The CDR3 contains 15 residues. CDR1 is SGHRS and CDR2 is YFSETQ in the germline V gene. Trimming took off 0 bases at V and 4 bases at J, with 10 bases between the two ends. The CDR3 sequence: CASSLEWGLTGELFF. The CDR3 DNA follows: TGCGCCAGCAGCTTGGAATGGGGACTCACCGGGGAGCTGTTTTTT.

This clonotype was recorded a few times. The chain recombines TRBV14 with TRBJ2-3; 9 bases are shared with TRBD1. The CDR3 is made up of 15 amino acids. J was trimmed by 4 bases and V by 2 bases; bases with no gene match: 4. Looked up from germline, CDR1 is SGHDN and CDR2 is FVKESK. Here the CDR3 DNA reads TGTGCCAGCAGCCAACTCGGACAGGGGCCAGATACGCAGTATTTT. Its translation: CASSQLGQGPDTQYF.

The table lists this clonotype with a few counts. In nucleotides, the CDR3 is TGCAGTGCTAGACCATACACAGGCCCGGACACCGGGGAGCTGTTTTTT. Residues: CSARPYTGPDTGELFF. The chain employs TRBV20-1 and TRBJ2-2; tentatively, D is TRBD1 (5 bases). Trimming took off 2 bases at V and 3 bases at J, with 16 bases between the two ends. The length of the CDR3 is 16 residues. The germline CDR1 and CDR2 sequences are DFQATT and SNEGSKA (reference sequence).

This clonotype was detected ten times or more. J is TRBJ2-1 and V is TRBV5-4; D call uncertain. V lost 2 bases to trimming and J lost 4 bases, with 10 bases between them. CDR1 is SGHNT and CDR2 is YYREEE in the germline V gene (reference sequence). This CDR3 region has 14 residues. The CDR3 DNA follows: TGTGCCAGCAGCTTTGGCGGACCGTACAATGAGCAGTTCTTC. Encoded protein: CASSFGGPYNEQFF.

This clonotype was detected only a few times. The chain carries TRBV11-1 and TRBJ2-2, with D perhaps TRBD2 (5 bases). The germline CDR1 and CDR2 sequences are SGHAT and FQDESV (reference sequence). The CDR3 contains 17 residues. Trimming took 2 bases from V and 5 from J, leaving 18 bases between them. This chain's CDR3 is CASSLHTSWSNTGELFF. DNA of the CDR3: TGTGCCAGCAGCTTACATACTAGTTGGAGTAATACCGGGGAGCTGTTTTTT.